This T cell receptor beta chain originates from a study of blood T cells in healthy people across ages. The CDR3 runs to 16 residues. The junction had 7 bases not matched to a gene; V was cut back by 0 bases and J by 6 bases. The V gene's germline CDR1 is LGHDT and CDR2 YNNKEL (reference sequence). Study-level results: Possibly, changes in expanded clonotypes were confounded because donor CMV status was unknown. Older age coincided with a roughly linear decline in TCR beta diversity per million T cells. Researchers deemed the diversity estimates from one million T cells underestimates.

This clonotype was picked up a small number of times. Its antigen is currently unknown. Extractions gave at least 5 micrograms of total RNA per sample. A sample-barcoded 5' primer and a J-beta primer mix were used in a second PCR of roughly 7 to 11 cycles. TCRdb called the 5' RACE reads again in MiXCR, with one record for every CDR3 protein. This table has over 1.5 million distinct CDR3 sequences, 49% appearing once. This receptor was taken from a middle-aged woman in good health. J is TRBJ2-3 and V is TRBV3-1, with 9 bases lining up with TRBD2. The sequenced sample consisted of blood. The CDR3 DNA reads as TGTGCCAGCAGCCAAGACCTAGCGGGGTCCTCCGATACGCAGTATTTT. Translating gives CASSQDLAGSSDTQYF.